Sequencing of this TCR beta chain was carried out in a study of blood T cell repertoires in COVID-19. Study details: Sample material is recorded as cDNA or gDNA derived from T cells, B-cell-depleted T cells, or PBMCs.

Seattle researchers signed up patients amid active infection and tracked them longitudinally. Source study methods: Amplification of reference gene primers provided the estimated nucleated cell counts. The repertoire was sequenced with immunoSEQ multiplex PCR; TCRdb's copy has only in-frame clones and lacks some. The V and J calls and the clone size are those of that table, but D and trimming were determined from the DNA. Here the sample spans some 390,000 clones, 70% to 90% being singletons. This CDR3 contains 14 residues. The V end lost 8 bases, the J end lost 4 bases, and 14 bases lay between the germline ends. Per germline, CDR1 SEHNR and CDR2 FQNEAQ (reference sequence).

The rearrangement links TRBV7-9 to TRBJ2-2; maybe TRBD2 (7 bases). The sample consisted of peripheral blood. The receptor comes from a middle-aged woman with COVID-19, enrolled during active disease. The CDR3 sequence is CASGGGRSTGELFF. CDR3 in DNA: TGTGCCAGCGGCGGGGGCCGGTCCACCGGGGAGCTGTTTTTT. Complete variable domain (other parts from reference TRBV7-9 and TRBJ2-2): DTGVSQNPRHKITKRGQNVTFRCDPISEHNRLYWYRQTLGQGPEFLTYFQNEAQLEKSRLLSDRFSAERPKGSFSTLEIQRTEQGDSAMYLCASGGGRSTGELFFGEGSRLTVL.